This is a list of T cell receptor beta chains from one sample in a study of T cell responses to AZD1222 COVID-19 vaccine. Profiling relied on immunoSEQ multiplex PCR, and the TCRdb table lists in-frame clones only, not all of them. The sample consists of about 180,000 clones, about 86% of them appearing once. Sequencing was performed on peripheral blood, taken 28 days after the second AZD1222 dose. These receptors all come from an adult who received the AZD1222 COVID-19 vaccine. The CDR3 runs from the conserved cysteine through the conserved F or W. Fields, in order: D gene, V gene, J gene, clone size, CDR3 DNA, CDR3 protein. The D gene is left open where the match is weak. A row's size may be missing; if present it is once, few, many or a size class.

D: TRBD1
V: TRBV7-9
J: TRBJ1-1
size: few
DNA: TGTGCCAGCAGCTTCGGGACAGGGAACACTGAAGCTTTCTTT
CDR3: CASSFGTGNTEAFF

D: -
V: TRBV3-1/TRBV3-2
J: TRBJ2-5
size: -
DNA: TGTGCCAGCAGCCAAGATCTCGCGGTCCAAGAGACCCAGTACTTC
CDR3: CASSQDLAVQETQYF

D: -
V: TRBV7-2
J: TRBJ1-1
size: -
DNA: TGTGCCAGCAGCTTAGGAGGGGGAAGGGGGGACACTGAAGCTTTCTTT
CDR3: CASSLGGGRGDTEAFF

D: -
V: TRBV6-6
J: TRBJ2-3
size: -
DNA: TGTGCCAGCACCCCCGGAGATACGCAGTATTTT
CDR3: CASTPGDTQYF

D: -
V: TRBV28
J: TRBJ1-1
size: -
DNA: TGTGCCAGCACCCCTACAGGGCCTACTAACACTGAAGCTTTCTTT
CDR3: CASTPTGPTNTEAFF

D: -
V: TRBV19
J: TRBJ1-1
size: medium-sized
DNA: TGTGCCAGTAGTACCCTCCTAAATCCAGCTATGAACACTGAAGCTTTCTTT
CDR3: CASSTLLNPAMNTEAFF

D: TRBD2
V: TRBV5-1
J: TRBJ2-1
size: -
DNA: TGCGCCAGCAGCCCTCGGTGGGCTAGCGGGGTTCTCTCCTACAATGAGCAGTTCTTC
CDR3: CASSPRWASGVLSYNEQFF

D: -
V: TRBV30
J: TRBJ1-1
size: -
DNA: TGTGCCTGGAGAAAGGGGGGCACTGAAGCTTTCTTT
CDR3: CAWRKGGTEAFF

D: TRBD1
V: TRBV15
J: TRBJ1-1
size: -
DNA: TGTGCCACCAGCTCAGGGGGGGCGTACACTGAAGCTTTCTTT
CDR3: CATSSGGAYTEAFF

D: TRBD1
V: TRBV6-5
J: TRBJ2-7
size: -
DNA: TGTGCCAGCAGGCGACAGGGACCATCCTACGAGCAGTACTTC
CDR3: CASRRQGPSYEQYF

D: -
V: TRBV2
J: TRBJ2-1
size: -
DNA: TGTGCCTCGGGAACTGGGGGTTATTACAATGAGCAGTTCTTC
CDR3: CASGTGGYYNEQFF

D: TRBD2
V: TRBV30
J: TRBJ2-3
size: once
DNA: TGTGCCTGGAGTGTACTGGGACTAGCGGGGGGAGATACGCAGTATTTT
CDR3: CAWSVLGLAGGDTQYF

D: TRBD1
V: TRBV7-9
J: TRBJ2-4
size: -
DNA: TGTGCCAGCAGCCCGGGACAGGGTCTAGCCAAAAACATTCAGTACTTC
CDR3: CASSPGQGLAKNIQYF

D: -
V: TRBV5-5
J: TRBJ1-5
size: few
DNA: TGTGCCAGCAGCTTCGCAGATAGCAATCAGCCCCAGCATTTT
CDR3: CASSFADSNQPQHF

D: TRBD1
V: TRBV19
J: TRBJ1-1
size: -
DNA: TGTGCCAGTAGTAACACAGGGGAAACTGAAGCTTTCTTT
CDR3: CASSNTGETEAFF

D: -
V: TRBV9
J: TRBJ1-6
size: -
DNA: TGTGCCAGCAGCGTCGGGCGGGACTCACCCCTCCACTTT
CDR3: CASSVGRDSPLHF

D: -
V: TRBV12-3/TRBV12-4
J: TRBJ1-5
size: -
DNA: TGTGCCAGCAGTTGGGGAGGCAATCAGCCCCAGCATTTT
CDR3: CASSWGGNQPQHF

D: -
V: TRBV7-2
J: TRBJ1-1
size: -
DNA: TGTGCCAGCAGCTTAGCCATACAGGGTAGGGCTTTCTTT
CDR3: CASSLAIQGRAFF

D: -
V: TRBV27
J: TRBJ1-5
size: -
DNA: TGTGCCAGCAGACCACAGGACCATAGCAATCAGCCCCAGCATTTT
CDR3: CASRPQDHSNQPQHF

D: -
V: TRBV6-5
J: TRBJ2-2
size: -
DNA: TGTGCCAGCACCCGGGGTACCGGGGAGCTGTTTTTT
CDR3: CASTRGTGELFF

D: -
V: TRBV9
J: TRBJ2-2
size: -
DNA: TGTGCCAGCAGCCAAGAGGGGTTTACGTATACCGGGGAGCTGTTTTTT
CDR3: CASSQEGFTYTGELFF

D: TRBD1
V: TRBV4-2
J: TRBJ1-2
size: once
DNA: TGTGCCAGCAGCCAAAACAGGGGTGAGGGGAACTATGGCTACACCTTC
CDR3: CASSQNRGEGNYGYTF

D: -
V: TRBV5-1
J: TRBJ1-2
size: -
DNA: TGCGCCAGCAGCCTGGAAGCTAACTATGGCTACACCTTC
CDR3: CASSLEANYGYTF

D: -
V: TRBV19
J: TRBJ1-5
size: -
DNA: TGTGCCAGTAGTATCCCGATTAGCAATCAGCCCCAGCATTTT
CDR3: CASSIPISNQPQHF

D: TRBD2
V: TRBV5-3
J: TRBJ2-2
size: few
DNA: TGTGCCAGAAGACTACTAGCGGGGCTAACCGGGGAGCTGTTTTTT
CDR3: CARRLLAGLTGELFF

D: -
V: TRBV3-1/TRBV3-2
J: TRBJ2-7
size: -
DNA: TGTGCCAGCAGCCAAGATTGGGGTTCCGAGCAGTACTTC
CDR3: CASSQDWGSEQYF

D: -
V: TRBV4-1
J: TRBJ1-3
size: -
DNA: TGCGCCAGCAGCCAAGGGTTCAGGTCTGGAAACACCATATATTTT
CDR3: CASSQGFRSGNTIYF

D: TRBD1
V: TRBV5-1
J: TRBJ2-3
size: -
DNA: TGCGCCAGCAGCCCGGGACAGGGGGTGAGCACAGATACGCAGTATTTT
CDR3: CASSPGQGVSTDTQYF

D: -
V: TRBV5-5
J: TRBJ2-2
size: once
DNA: TGTGCCAGCAGCTTTCAGGGGCCGAACACCGGGGAGCTGTTTTTT
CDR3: CASSFQGPNTGELFF

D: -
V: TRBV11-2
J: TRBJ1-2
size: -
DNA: TGTGCCAGCAGCCCCGCGGCTGCGGCAGTCGGCTACACCTTC
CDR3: CASSPAAAAVGYTF

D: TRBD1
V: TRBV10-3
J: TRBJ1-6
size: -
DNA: TGTGCCATCAGTGACTCCCCGGACAGGGTCGGCTCACCCCTCCACTTT
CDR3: CAISDSPDRVGSPLHF

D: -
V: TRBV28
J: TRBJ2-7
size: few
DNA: TGTGCCAGCAGTTTATCGGGACAACACTACGAGCAGTACTTC
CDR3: CASSLSGQHYEQYF

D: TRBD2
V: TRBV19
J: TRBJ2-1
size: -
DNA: TGTGCCAGTAGCCAATCTAGCGGGGGTTCCTACAATGAGCAGTTCTTC
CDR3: CASSQSSGGSYNEQFF

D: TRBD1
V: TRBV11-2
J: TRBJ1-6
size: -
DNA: TGTGCCAGCAGCTCAGAGACAGGGGGCAGCTCACCCCTCCACTTT
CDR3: CASSSETGGSSPLHF

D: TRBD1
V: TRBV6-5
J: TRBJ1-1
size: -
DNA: TGTGCCAGCAGGGACCTCCCGGGACAGGGGGATGAAGCTTTCTTT
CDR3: CASRDLPGQGDEAFF

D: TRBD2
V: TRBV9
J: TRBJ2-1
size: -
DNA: TGTGCCAGCAGTCCAAGGACTAGCGGGGATGGTTTTGAGCAGTTCTTC
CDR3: CASSPRTSGDGFEQFF

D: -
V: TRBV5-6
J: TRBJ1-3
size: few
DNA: TGTGCCAGCAGCCCACGAACCTCTGGAAACACCATATATTTT
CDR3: CASSPRTSGNTIYF

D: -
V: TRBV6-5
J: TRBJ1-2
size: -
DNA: TGTGCCAGCAGTCGAGCGGCCAGGAATACGTATGGCTACACCTTC
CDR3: CASSRAARNTYGYTF

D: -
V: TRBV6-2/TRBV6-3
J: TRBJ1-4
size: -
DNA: TGTGCCAGCAGTTACAGGCGGACAACTAATGAAAAACTGTTTTTT
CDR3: CASSYRRTTNEKLFF

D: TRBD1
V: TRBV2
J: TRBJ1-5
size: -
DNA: TGTGCCAGCAGGGGGGACAGGGGCGGCAATCAGCCACAGCATTTT
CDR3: CASRGDRGGNQPQHF

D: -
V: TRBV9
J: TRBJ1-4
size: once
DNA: TGTGCCAGCAGCGTAGGGAATACTAATGAAAAACTGTTTTTT
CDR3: CASSVGNTNEKLFF

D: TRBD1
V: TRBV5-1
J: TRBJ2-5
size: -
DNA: TGCGCCAGCAGCACTTCACAGGGGGCAGGGAAGACCCAGTACTTC
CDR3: CASSTSQGAGKTQYF

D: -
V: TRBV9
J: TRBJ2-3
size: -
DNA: TGTGCCACCATTGGCGAGCGGGTCGACGTCGGCACAGATACGCAGTATTTT
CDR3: CATIGERVDVGTDTQYF

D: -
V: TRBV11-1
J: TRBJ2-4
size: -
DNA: TGTGCCAGCAGCTTACTTGTGGGGGGAAACATTCAGTACTTC
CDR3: CASSLLVGGNIQYF

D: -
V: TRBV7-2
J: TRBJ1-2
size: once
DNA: TGTGCCAGCAGCTTAGAGTCAGGGCTGAGCCCCTACTATGGCTACACCTTC
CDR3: CASSLESGLSPYYGYTF

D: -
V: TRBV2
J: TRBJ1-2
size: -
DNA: TGTGCCAGCAGATCGGACAGTAATAACTATGGCTACACCTTC
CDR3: CASRSDSNNYGYTF

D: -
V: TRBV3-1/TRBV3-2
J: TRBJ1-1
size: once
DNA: TGTGCCAGCAGCCAAGATAGAACGGGGGCCCCGAACACTGAAGCTTTCTTT
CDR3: CASSQDRTGAPNTEAFF

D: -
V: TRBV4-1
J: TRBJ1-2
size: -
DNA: TGCGCCAGCAGCCAAGATGGTGGTCGGGGGGCGGGCTATGGCTACACCTTC
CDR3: CASSQDGGRGAGYGYTF

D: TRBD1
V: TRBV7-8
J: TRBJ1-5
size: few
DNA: TGTGCCAGCAGTTTGACAGGGAAGGATCAGCCCCAGCATTTT
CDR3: CASSLTGKDQPQHF